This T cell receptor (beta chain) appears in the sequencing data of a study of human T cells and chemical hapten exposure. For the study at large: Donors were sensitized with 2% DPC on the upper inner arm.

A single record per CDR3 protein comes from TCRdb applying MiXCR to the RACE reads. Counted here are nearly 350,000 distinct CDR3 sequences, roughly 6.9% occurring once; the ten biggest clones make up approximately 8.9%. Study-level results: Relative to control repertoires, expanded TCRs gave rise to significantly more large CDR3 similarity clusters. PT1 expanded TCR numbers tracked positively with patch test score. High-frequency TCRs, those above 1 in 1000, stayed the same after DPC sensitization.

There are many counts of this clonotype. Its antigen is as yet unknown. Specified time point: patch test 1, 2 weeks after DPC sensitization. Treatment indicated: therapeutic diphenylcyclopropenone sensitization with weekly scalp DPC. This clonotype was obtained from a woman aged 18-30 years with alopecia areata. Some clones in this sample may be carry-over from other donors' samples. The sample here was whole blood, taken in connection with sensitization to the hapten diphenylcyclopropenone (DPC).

CDR3 residues: CASSRIDGAYEQYF. CDR3 nucleotide sequence: TGTGCCAGCAGCCGAATCGACGGGGCCTACGAGCAGTACTTC. The rearrangement joins TRBV7-6 to TRBJ2-7; D possibly corresponds to TRBD2 (5 bases). V was cut by 5 bases and J by 2 bases, with 13 bases left in between. Germline CDR1 reads SGHVS; CDR2 reads FNYEAQ. The CDR3 contains 14 residues.